Here is one T cell receptor (beta chain) with its context. What it binds is unknown. PCR involved 60 Vbeta and 13 Jbeta primers. Some clones are missing from TCRdb's copy, which holds only in-frame ones; the method was immunoSEQ multiplex PCR. The sample comprises some 180,000 clones, about three quarters of which are singletons, and roughly 3.6% rests with the top ten. Germline CDR1 is LNHDA and CDR2 is SQIVND (reference sequence). The CDR3 is 13 amino acids. With 6 bases clipped from V and 1 base from J, the junction kept 1 base outside the gene matches. This sample is drawn from a study of cytomegalovirus exposure and HLA in healthy donors. Study-level findings and limits: Later analysis associated a missense DCLRE1C variant with TCR beta V- and J-gene trimming.

This sequence originates from a woman in her sixties in good health and CMV-seropositive. This sequence joins TRBV19 and TRBJ1-1; 8 bases agree with TRBD1. The sample taken for sequencing was PBMCs. The CDR3 sequence: CASRDRANTEAFF. Written as DNA, the CDR3 is TGTGCCAGTAGGGACAGGGCGAACACTGAAGCTTTCTTT.